The rows below give T cell receptor beta chains drawn from one sample of a study of CD8+ T cells in alopecia areata. Clones were read by immunoSEQ multiplex PCR, and TCRdb kept only the in-frame ones, dropping some. In the table there are more than 200,000 clones, roughly 40% of which are singletons. The sequencing here drew on CD4+ T cells sorted from blood, taken around week 36, from a patient treated with tofacitinib. The source of these receptors is a human donor with alopecia areata. The CDR3 runs from the conserved cysteine through the conserved F or W. The D gene is left open where the match is weak. Clone size is shown for a subset of rows, as once, few, many or a class of expanded clone.

CDR3aa,CDR3nt,abundance,j_gene,v_gene,d_gene
CRGLAGDEQYF,TGCAGGGGACTAGCGGGAGACGAGCAGTACTTC,.,TRBJ2-7,TRBV20-1,TRBD2
CASSIGGTGYEQYF,TGCGCCAGCAGCATCGGGGGCACTGGCTACGAGCAGTACTTC,.,TRBJ2-7,TRBV5-1,.
CAWSAGQGAWGYTF,TGTGCCTGGAGTGCCGGACAGGGGGCTTGGGGCTACACCTTC,.,TRBJ1-2,TRBV30,TRBD1
CASSANGELFF,TGTGCCAGCAGTGCCAACGGGGAGCTGTTTTTT,.,TRBJ2-2,TRBV6-4,.
CASSVRDRETQYF,TGTGCCAGCAGTGTCCGGGACAGGGAGACCCAGTACTTC,.,TRBJ2-5,TRBV6-5,TRBD1
CASSFGTPPYEQYF,TGCGCCAGCAGTTTTGGGACACCACCATACGAGCAGTACTTC,.,TRBJ2-7,TRBV23-1,.
CASNFAGGGYEQYF,TGTGCCAGCAACTTCGCGGGAGGGGGCTACGAGCAGTACTTC,.,TRBJ2-7,TRBV28,TRBD2
CASSLRAQGQETQYF,TGTGCCAGCAGCTTACGAGCACAGGGCCAAGAGACCCAGTACTTC,.,TRBJ2-5,TRBV7-6,.
CASTPGGDDKQYF,TGTGCCAGCACCCCTGGGGGTGACGACAAGCAGTACTTC,few,TRBJ2-7,TRBV28,.
CASSLGQGTSYEQYF,TGTGCCAGCAGCCTTGGACAGGGGACTTCCTACGAGCAGTACTTC,.,TRBJ2-7,TRBV7-8,TRBD1
CASSLTGNSNEQFF,TGTGCCAGCAGCTTAACGGGAAACAGCAATGAGCAGTTCTTC,few,TRBJ2-1,TRBV7-2,.
CASSSTSPIGELFF,TGCGCCAGCAGTTCGACTAGTCCCATCGGGGAGCTGTTTTTT,.,TRBJ2-2,TRBV5-1,.
CASSPGTYNEQFF,TGCGCCAGCAGCCCCGGCACCTACAATGAGCAGTTCTTC,few,TRBJ2-1,TRBV5-1,.
CAWSGNEQFF,TGTGCCTGGAGTGGGAATGAGCAGTTCTTC,once,TRBJ2-1,TRBV30,.
CASSPVEGQRYGYTF,TGTGCCAGCAGCCCCGTTGAGGGACAGAGATATGGCTACACCTTC,.,TRBJ1-2,TRBV27,TRBD1
CASSFRSPNIQYF,TGTGCCAGCAGCTTTCGGAGCCCCAACATTCAGTACTTC,few,TRBJ2-4,TRBV7-3,.
CASSLGQGIYEQYF,TGCGCCAGCAGCTTGGGACAGGGGATCTACGAGCAGTACTTC,.,TRBJ2-7,TRBV5-1,TRBD1
CASSHRGDTQYF,TGTGCCAGCAGCCATAGGGGTGATACGCAGTATTTT,.,TRBJ2-3,TRBV6-1,.
CASSYQGSITGELFF,TGTGCCAGCAGCTACCAGGGTAGTATCACCGGGGAGCTGTTTTTT,.,TRBJ2-2,TRBV2,.
CASSPQTVASYEQYF,TGTGCCAGCAGCCCACAGACGGTAGCCTCCTACGAGCAGTACTTC,.,TRBJ2-7,TRBV11-2,.
CASSFQQGPYEQYF,TGTGCCAGCAGTTTTCAACAGGGTCCCTACGAGCAGTACTTC,.,TRBJ2-7,TRBV27,.
CASSATLETQYF,TGTGCCAGCAGTGCTACGCTGGAGACCCAGTACTTC,.,TRBJ2-5,TRBV6-5,.
CASSMPPLGNGDEQYF,TGTGCCAGTAGTATGCCCCCCCTCGGGAACGGCGACGAGCAGTACTTC,.,TRBJ2-7,TRBV19,.
CASSLVPGSYEQYF,TGCGCCAGCAGCTTGGTTCCGGGGTCCTACGAGCAGTACTTC,.,TRBJ2-7,TRBV5-1,.
CASNIRQGVGDTQYF,TGTGCCAGCAACATACGACAGGGGGTTGGAGATACGCAGTATTTT,few,TRBJ2-3,TRBV7-9,TRBD1
CSVDKAERSYNEQFF,TGCAGCGTTGACAAAGCGGAACGCTCCTACAATGAGCAGTTCTTC,few,TRBJ2-1,TRBV29-1,.
CASSQGGGGSEKLFF,TGCGCCAGCAGCCAAGGCGGAGGGGGATCTGAAAAACTGTTTTTT,many,TRBJ1-4,TRBV4-1,.
CAWRGTGWAGELFF,TGTGCCTGGAGGGGGACAGGGTGGGCCGGGGAGCTGTTTTTT,few,TRBJ2-2,TRBV30,TRBD1
CASSVGRTGPNFRYGYTF,TGTGCCAGCAGCGTAGGCCGGACAGGGCCTAATTTCAGATATGGCTACACCTTC,.,TRBJ1-2,TRBV9,TRBD1
CASSTGQNYGYTF,TGTGCCAGTAGTACGGGACAGAACTATGGCTACACCTTC,.,TRBJ1-2,TRBV19,TRBD1
CASSVDHPQRGNEQFF,TGTGCCAGCAGCGTAGACCACCCCCAAAGAGGGAATGAGCAGTTCTTC,few,TRBJ2-1,TRBV9,.
CASSAPSGANVLTF,TGTGCCAGCAGCGCCCCCTCTGGGGCCAACGTCCTGACTTTC,.,TRBJ2-6,TRBV9,.
CAWSLSRGYGKLFF,TGTGCCTGGAGCCTCTCCAGGGGATACGGAAAACTGTTTTTT,few,TRBJ1-4,TRBV30,.
CASSGGTRDKPYEQYF,TGTGCCAGCAGTGGTGGGACCCGCGATAAACCTTACGAGCAGTACTTC,few,TRBJ2-7,TRBV28,.
CASRAGGNQETQYF,TGTGCCAGCAGGGCGGGAGGGAACCAAGAGACCCAGTACTTC,few,TRBJ2-5,TRBV6-5,TRBD2
CASSKGGLYEQYF,TGTGCCAGTAGTAAGGGAGGACTCTACGAGCAGTACTTC,few,TRBJ2-7,TRBV19,.
CASSLAVGTNTEAFF,TGCGCCAGCAGCTTGGCCGTGGGGACGAACACTGAAGCTTTCTTT,.,TRBJ1-1,TRBV5-1,.
CASSQTSGAQYF,TGTGCCAGCAGCCAGACTAGCGGAGCACAGTACTTC,few,TRBJ2-4,TRBV7-9,TRBD2
CASSTVGLAGVEQYF,TGTGCCAGTAGTACGGTGGGACTAGCGGGAGTCGAGCAGTACTTC,few,TRBJ2-7,TRBV19,TRBD2
CASSRTSGAYNEQFF,TGTGCCAGCAGCCGGACTAGCGGAGCCTACAATGAGCAGTTCTTC,.,TRBJ2-1,TRBV5-8,TRBD2
CASTSGGSYNEQFF,TGTGCCAGCACCTCCGGCGGGAGTTACAATGAGCAGTTCTTC,.,TRBJ2-1,TRBV6-5,TRBD2
CASSLDGVRIDEQFF,TGCGCCAGCAGCTTGGATGGAGTCCGAATCGATGAGCAGTTCTTC,few,TRBJ2-1,TRBV5-1,.
CASSSLAGGVGQYF,TGTGCCAGCAGTTCCCTAGCGGGAGGAGTCGGGCAGTATTTT,.,TRBJ2-3,TRBV6-6,TRBD2
CASSSLTREQYF,TGTGCCAGCAGCTCCCTGACCCGGGAGCAGTACTTC,.,TRBJ2-7,TRBV5-6,.
CATSRGGNSANTGELFF,TGTGCCACCAGCAGAGGAGGGAATAGCGCGAACACCGGGGAGCTGTTTTTT,once,TRBJ2-2,TRBV15,.
CSVGEQGSRETQYF,TGCAGCGTTGGAGAGCAGGGATCAAGAGAGACCCAGTACTTC,once,TRBJ2-5,TRBV29-1,.
CASSAPGGAFHEQYF,TGTGCCAGCAGTGCTCCCGGGGGAGCGTTCCACGAGCAGTACTTC,.,TRBJ2-7,TRBV25-1,.
CASSPHRGGPATDTQYF,TGTGCCAGCAGTCCCCACCGGGGCGGACCCGCCACAGATACGCAGTATTTT,.,TRBJ2-3,TRBV28,.
CASRGGRDVRETQYF,TGCGCCAGCAGGGGCGGCAGGGATGTTCGAGAGACCCAGTACTTC,.,TRBJ2-5,TRBV5-1,.
CSVSGDTQYF,TGCAGTGTTAGCGGAGATACGCAGTATTTT,.,TRBJ2-3,TRBV20-1,.
CASSGDLGYTF,TGTGCCAGCAGCGGTGACTTGGGCTACACCTTC,.,TRBJ1-2,TRBV9,.
CASSLSRVNIQYF,TGTGCCAGCAGTTTATCCAGGGTCAACATTCAGTACTTC,.,TRBJ2-4,TRBV28,.